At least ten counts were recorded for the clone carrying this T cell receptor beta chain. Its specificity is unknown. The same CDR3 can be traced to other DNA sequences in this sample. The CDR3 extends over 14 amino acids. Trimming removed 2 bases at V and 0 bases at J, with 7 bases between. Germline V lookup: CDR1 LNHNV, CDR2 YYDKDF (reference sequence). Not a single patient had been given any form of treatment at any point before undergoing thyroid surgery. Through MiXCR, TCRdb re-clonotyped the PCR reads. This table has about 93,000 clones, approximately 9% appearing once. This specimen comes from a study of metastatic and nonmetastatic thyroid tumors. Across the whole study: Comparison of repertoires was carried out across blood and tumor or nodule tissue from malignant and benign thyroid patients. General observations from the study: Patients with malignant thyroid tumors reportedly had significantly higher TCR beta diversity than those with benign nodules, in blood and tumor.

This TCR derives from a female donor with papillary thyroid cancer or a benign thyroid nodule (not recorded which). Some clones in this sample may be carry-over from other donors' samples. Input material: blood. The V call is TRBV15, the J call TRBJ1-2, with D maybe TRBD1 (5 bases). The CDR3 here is CATSRPGPNYGYTF. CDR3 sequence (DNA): TGTGCCACCAGCAGACCGGGACCTAACTATGGCTACACCTTC.